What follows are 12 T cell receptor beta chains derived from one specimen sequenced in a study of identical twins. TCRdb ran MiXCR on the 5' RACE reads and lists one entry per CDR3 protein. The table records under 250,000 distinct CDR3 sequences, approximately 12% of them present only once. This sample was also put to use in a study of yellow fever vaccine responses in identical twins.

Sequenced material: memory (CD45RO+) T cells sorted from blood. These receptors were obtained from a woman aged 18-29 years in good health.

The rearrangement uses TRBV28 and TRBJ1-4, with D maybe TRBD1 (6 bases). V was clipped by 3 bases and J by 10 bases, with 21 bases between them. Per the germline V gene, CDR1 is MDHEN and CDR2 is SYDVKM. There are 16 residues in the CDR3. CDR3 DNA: TGTGCCAGCAGTTTGTTTGAGGCAGGACAAGGGGGAAAACTGTTTTTT. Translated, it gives CASSLFEAGQGGKLFF.

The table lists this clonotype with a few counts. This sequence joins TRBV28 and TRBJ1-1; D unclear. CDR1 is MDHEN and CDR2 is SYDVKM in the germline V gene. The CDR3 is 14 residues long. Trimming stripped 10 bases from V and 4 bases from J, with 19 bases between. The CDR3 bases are TGTGCCACACGGGCTACTACCCGGGGCACTGAAGCTTTCTTT. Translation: CATRATTRGTEAFF.

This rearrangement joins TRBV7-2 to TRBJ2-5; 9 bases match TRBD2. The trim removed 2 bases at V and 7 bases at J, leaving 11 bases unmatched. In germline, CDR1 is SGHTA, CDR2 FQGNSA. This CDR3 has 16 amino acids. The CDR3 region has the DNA TGTGCCAGCAGCTTACTATCTAGCGGGGCTGGGGGGACCCAGTACTTC. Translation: CASSLLSSGAGGTQYF.

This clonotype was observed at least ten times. The CDR3 loop reads CASSQTVRREQYF. Written as DNA, the CDR3 is TGTGCCAGCAGCCAGACAGTTCGACGGGAGCAGTACTTC. This chain joins TRBV7-2 and TRBJ2-7; TRBD1 is a possible D gene (5 bases). Germline V gene data show CDR1 as SGHTA and CDR2 as FQGNSA. V was clipped by 5 bases and J by 7 bases, with 15 bases between them. The length of the CDR3 is 13 residues.

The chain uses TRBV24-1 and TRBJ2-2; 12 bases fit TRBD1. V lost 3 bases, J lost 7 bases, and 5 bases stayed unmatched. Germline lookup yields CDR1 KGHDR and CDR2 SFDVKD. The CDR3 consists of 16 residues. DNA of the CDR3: TGTGCCACCAGTGATCCCGGGACAGGGGGCGGCGGGGAGCTGTTTTTT. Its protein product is CATSDPGTGGGGELFF.

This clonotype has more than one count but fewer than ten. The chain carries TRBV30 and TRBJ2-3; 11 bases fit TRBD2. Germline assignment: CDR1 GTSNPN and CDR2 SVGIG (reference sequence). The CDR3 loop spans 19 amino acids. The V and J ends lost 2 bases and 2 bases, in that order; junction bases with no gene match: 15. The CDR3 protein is CAWSSRLESSGGFTDTQYF. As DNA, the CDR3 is TGTGCCTGGAGTTCCCGGTTGGAGTCTAGCGGGGGGTTCACAGATACGCAGTATTTT.

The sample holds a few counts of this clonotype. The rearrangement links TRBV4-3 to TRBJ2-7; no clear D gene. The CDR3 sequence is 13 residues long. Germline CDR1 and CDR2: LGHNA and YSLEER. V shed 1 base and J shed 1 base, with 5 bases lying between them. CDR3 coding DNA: TGCGCCAGCAGCCAAGTACAGTCCTACGAGCAGTACTTC. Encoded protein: CASSQVQSYEQYF.

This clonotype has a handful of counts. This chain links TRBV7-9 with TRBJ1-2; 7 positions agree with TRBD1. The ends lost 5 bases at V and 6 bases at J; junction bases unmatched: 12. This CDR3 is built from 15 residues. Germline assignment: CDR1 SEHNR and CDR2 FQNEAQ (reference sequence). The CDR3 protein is CASSQTDPGQDGYTF. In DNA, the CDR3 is TGTGCCAGCAGCCAAACGGATCCAGGACAGGATGGCTACACCTTC.

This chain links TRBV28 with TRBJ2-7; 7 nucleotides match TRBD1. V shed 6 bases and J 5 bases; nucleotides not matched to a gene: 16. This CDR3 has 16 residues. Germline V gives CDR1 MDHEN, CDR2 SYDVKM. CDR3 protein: CASSIYNRQGKDEQYF. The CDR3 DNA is TGTGCCAGCAGCATTTACAACAGACAGGGAAAAGACGAGCAGTACTTC.

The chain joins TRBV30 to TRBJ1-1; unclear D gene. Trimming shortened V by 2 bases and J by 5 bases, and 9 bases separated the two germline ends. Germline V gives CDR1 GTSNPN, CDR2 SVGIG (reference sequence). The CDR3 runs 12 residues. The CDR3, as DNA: TGTGCCTGGAGTTTAAGGGAAACTGAAGCTTTCTTT. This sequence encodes CAWSLRETEAFF.

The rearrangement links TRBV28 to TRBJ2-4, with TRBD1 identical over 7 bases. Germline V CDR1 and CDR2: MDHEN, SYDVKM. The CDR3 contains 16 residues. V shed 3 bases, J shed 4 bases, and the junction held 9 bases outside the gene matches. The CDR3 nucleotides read TGTGCCAGCAGTTTCTCGGCTGCAGGGGGAAAAAACATTCAGTACTTC. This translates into CASSFSAAGGKNIQYF.

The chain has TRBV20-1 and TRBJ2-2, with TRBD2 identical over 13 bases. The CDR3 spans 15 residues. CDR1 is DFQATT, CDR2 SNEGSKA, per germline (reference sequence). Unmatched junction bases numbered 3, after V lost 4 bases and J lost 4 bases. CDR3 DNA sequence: TGCAGTGCTAACAGACTAGCGGGAGGCACCGGGGAGCTGTTTTTT. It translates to CSANRLAGGTGELFF.